The clone carrying this TCR beta chain was counted many times. Amplified TCR beta CDR3 regions came from RNA transcripts. Primed by the HTBI set, a first-round RT-PCR was run on the TCR CDR3. TCRdb re-derived calls from the multiplex PCR reads in MiXCR, one entry per CDR3 protein. The data hold roughly 660,000 distinct CDR3 sequences, with roughly 17% observed a single time. V lost 6 bases to trimming and J lost 0 bases, with 11 bases between them. The CDR3 spans 14 residues. Germline CDR1 reads SNHLY; CDR2 reads FYNNEI. The record originates from a study of T cells in Graves' hyperthyroidism and ophthalmopathy. For the study at large: Blood was drawn when the patient was first diagnosed and still untreated.

Sequencing input: blood. The source of this sequence is a man aged 50-60 years with Graves' hyperthyroidism. The chain employs TRBV2 and TRBJ1-1, with D uncertain. The CDR3: CASSVGGMNTEAFF. CDR3 DNA: TGTGCCAGCAGCGTGGGAGGCATGAACACTGAAGCTTTCTTT.